This T cell receptor (beta chain) was sequenced during a study of blood T cells in healthy people across ages. Background on the study: The template switching approach captured approximately one barcoded beta molecule for every two T cells.

The V end was cut by 2 bases, the J end by 4 bases, with 11 bases between. This CDR3 is 14 amino acids long. CDR1 is SGHAT, CDR2 FQNNGV, per germline. A sample-barcoded 5' primer and a J-beta primer mix were used in a second PCR of roughly 7 to 11 cycles. TCRdb redid the calling of the 5' RACE reads with MiXCR, one entry per CDR3 protein. The top ten clones hold over 7% of a sample with about 1.7 million distinct CDR3 sequences, roughly 28% of them seen once. Whole-study findings and limits: Observed TCR beta diversity per million T cells went down as age went up. This fall followed a roughly linear course with age. Estimated diversity that came from one million T cells was considered an underestimate.

Notes on this clonotype: No antigen is known for it.

Each sample gave at least 6 million isolated PBMCs. The V and J genes are TRBV11-2 and TRBJ1-1, with D unclear. Input material: blood. The TCR was taken from a woman aged 25 to 39 in good health. The CDR3 region is CASSLLFEGTEAFF. The DNA of the CDR3 is TGTGCCAGCAGCTTACTATTCGAGGGCACTGAAGCTTTCTTT.